Shown below are 23 T cell receptor beta chains from a single sample sequenced in a study of identical twins. TCRdb recomputed calls from the 5' RACE reads with MiXCR, one row per CDR3 protein. The sample has approximately 500,000 distinct CDR3 sequences; 20% to 30% are singletons. These sequences were also reported in another study, on T cells expressing NK-cell markers.

Sequenced material: CD4+ T cells sorted from blood. All receptors come from a woman aged 18-35 years in good health.

This clonotype was recorded at least ten times. The chain joins TRBV12-3 or TRBV12-4 to TRBJ1-5; 7 bases are a match to TRBD1. J was trimmed by 5 bases and V by 0 bases; bases with no gene match: 1. The CDR3 is made up of 14 amino acids. The CDR3 here is CASSLAGQDQPQHF. In DNA, the CDR3 is TGTGCCAGCAGTTTAGCCGGACAGGATCAGCCCCAGCATTTT.

V is TRBV3-1 and J is TRBJ2-6; no definite D call. The germline V gene encodes CDR1 LGHDT and CDR2 YNNKEL (reference sequence). The CDR3 covers 15 residues. The V end was cut by 4 bases, the J end by 0 bases, with 7 bases between. The chain's CDR3 is CASSPTFSGANVLTF. The CDR3 DNA reads TGTGCCAGCAGCCCCACTTTCTCTGGGGCCAACGTCCTGACTTTC.

This clonotype came up a few times. This chain links TRBV5-1 with TRBJ2-3; the D is unclear. Trimming pared 7 bases from V and 1 base from J, leaving 10 bases between. CDR1 is SGHRS and CDR2 is YFSETQ in the germline V gene. There are 13 residues in the CDR3. CDR3 nucleotide sequence: TGCGCCAGCCGGTCGGTGGGCACAGATACGCAGTATTTT. It codes for CASRSVGTDTQYF.

The table lists this clonotype with a few counts. The V and J genes are TRBV6-5 and TRBJ1-1; D is uncertain. The V gene's germline CDR1 is MNHEY and CDR2 SVGAGI. V lost 3 bases and J 7 bases, leaving 6 bases between the germline ends. The CDR3 spans 11 residues. CDR3 nucleotide sequence: TGTGCCAGCAGTTATAGGTTTGAAGCTTTCTTT. The encoded protein is CASSYRFEAFF.

This clonotype turned up a few times. The chain employs TRBV12-3 or TRBV12-4 and TRBJ1-1, with D perhaps matching TRBD1 (5 bases). The CDR3 is 11 residues long. V lost 6 bases, J lost 8 bases, and 10 bases lay in between. The CDR3 DNA sequence: TGTGCCAGCAGCAAGGGGATCGAAGCTTTCTTT. Translating it yields CASSKGIEAFF.

In DNA, the CDR3 is TGTGCCAGCAGTCAACAGGGGGCGAAGGGCTACACCTTC. It yields the protein CASSQQGAKGYTF. The V and J genes are TRBV6-1 and TRBJ1-2; TRBD1 aligns across 9 bases. Trimming cost V 5 bases and J 8 bases; bases outside gene matches: 6. CDR3 length: 13 residues. The germline V gene encodes CDR1 MNHNS and CDR2 SASEGT.

V and J are TRBV3-1 and TRBJ2-1; D gene unclear. The CDR3 runs to 12 residues. Between the trimmed V and J ends, which lost 0 bases and 12 bases, there was a span of 9 bases. Germline V lookup: CDR1 LGHDT, CDR2 YNNKEL (reference sequence). The CDR3 reads CASSQDYAAQFF. The CDR3 DNA reads TGTGCCAGCAGCCAAGATTACGCGGCGCAGTTCTTC.

This chain connects TRBV10-3 to TRBJ2-4; no definite D call. Germline-derived CDR1 and CDR2 are ENHRY and SYGVKD. This CDR3 has 13 amino acids. Trimming took off 8 bases at V and 1 base at J, with 9 bases between the two ends. DNA for the CDR3: TGTGCCATCCCCGCGGACGCCAAAAACATTCAGTACTTC. It is translated as CAIPADAKNIQYF.

The V gene is TRBV5-1, the J gene TRBJ1-1, with D possibly matching TRBD1 (5 bases). Germline V lookup: CDR1 SGHRS, CDR2 YFSETQ. The CDR3 consists of 16 residues. The V and J ends lost 2 bases and 2 bases respectively, with 16 bases between them. The CDR3 DNA reads TGCGCCAGCAGCTTTGGAGGGGACCGGCTCAACACTGAAGCTTTCTTT. Amino acids: CASSFGGDRLNTEAFF. The full variable domain, in which reference TRBV5-1 and TRBJ1-1 provide the parts outside the CDR3, is KAGVTQTPRYLIKTRGQQVTLSCSPISGHRSVSWYQQTPGQGLQFLFEYFSETQRNKGNFPGRFSGRQFSNSRSEMNVSTLELGDSALYLCASSFGGDRLNTEAFFGQGTRLTVV.

This clonotype was seen more than once but under ten times. The V call is TRBV20-1, the J call TRBJ2-1; D might be TRBD2 (6 bases). V was trimmed by 3 bases and J by 4 bases, leaving 13 bases between them. The CDR3 extends over 14 amino acids. In germline, CDR1 is DFQATT, CDR2 SNEGSKA (reference sequence). The CDR3 DNA is TGCAGTGCTAGCAAAGCGGGCGCTTACAATGAGCAGTTCTTC. Amino acid sequence: CSASKAGAYNEQFF.

The CDR3 here is CASSLKRTDTQYF. The CDR3 DNA follows: TGTGCCAGCAGTTTAAAGAGGACAGATACGCAGTATTTT. The chain links TRBV27 to TRBJ2-3; D is uncertain. Germline V gene sequence: CDR1 MNHEY, CDR2 SMNVEV (reference sequence). The CDR3 runs 13 residues. Trimming took off 2 bases at V and 3 bases at J, with 6 bases between the two ends.

The rearrangement uses TRBV7-2 and TRBJ1-2; D is undetermined. V was clipped by 4 bases and J by 2 bases, with 14 bases between them. CDR1 SGHTA and CDR2 FQGNSA come from the germline V gene. The CDR3 is made up of 15 amino acids. CDR3 bases: TGTGCCAGCAGCTCTTACATGGGCAAGAACTATGGCTACACCTTC. The encoded protein is CASSSYMGKNYGYTF.

V and J are TRBV24-1 and TRBJ2-1, with 9 bases matching TRBD1. The CDR3 length is 14 residues. The V and J ends lost 4 bases and 7 bases, in that order; junction bases with no gene match: 4. Germline V gene data show CDR1 as KGHDR and CDR2 as SFDVKD. The CDR3 region has the DNA TGTGCCACCAGTGACGCAGGACAGGGGAATGAGCAGTTCTTC. This gives the protein CATSDAGQGNEQFF.

This clonotype turned up a few times. This chain connects TRBV20-1 to TRBJ2-2, with a possible D match to TRBD1 (6 bases). The CDR3 has 13 residues. V was cut by 3 bases and J by 6 bases, with 11 bases left in between. Germline V CDR1 and CDR2: DFQATT, SNEGSKA (reference sequence). DNA of the CDR3: TGCAGTGCTAGTAGGCAGGGGTCCGGGGAGCTGTTTTTT. Protein product: CSASRQGSGELFF.

This chain links TRBV7-9 with TRBJ2-3; weak D call: TRBD2 (5 bases). The CDR3 has 15 amino acids. Trimming took 3 bases from V and 4 from J, leaving 14 bases between them. The germline gives CDR1 SEHNR, CDR2 FQNEAQ (reference sequence). CDR3 region: CASSFRLANSDTQYF. In nucleotides, the CDR3 is TGTGCCAGCAGCTTTCGGCTAGCAAATTCAGATACGCAGTATTTT.

The chain couples TRBV12-3 or TRBV12-4 to TRBJ1-2, with TRBD1 matching over 8 bases. Trimming at V came to 3 bases and at J to 3 bases, leaving 3 bases not matched to a gene. This CDR3 has 14 amino acids. The CDR3 DNA sequence: TGTGCCAGCAGTTTGTCACAGGGGGACTATGGCTACACCTTC. Residues: CASSLSQGDYGYTF.

J is TRBJ2-5 and V is TRBV5-1; no definite D call. V lost 5 bases and J lost 4, with 12 bases in between. The CDR3 sequence is 13 residues long. Germline V lookup: CDR1 SGHRS, CDR2 YFSETQ. In DNA form, the CDR3 reads TGCGCCAGCAGTTTATTTGAGGCAGAGACCCAGTACTTC. Translated: CASSLFEAETQYF.

This clonotype showed up just a few times. The genes are TRBV7-9 and TRBJ2-4; the D is unclear. The CDR3 runs to 13 residues. CDR1 and CDR2 from the germline V gene are SEHNR and FQNEAQ (reference sequence). V was trimmed by 5 bases and J by 8 bases, leaving 13 bases between them. CDR3 DNA sequence: TGTGCCAGCAGCCCAGTAGGGTTGGACATTCAGTACTTC. Encoded protein: CASSPVGLDIQYF.

The rearrangement links TRBV20-1 to TRBJ2-7, with 10 bases identical to TRBD1. The CDR3 runs 14 residues. J gave up 3 bases and V 7 bases, and 9 bases lay outside the gene matches. Germline V gives CDR1 DFQATT, CDR2 SNEGSKA (reference sequence). CDR3 amino acids: CSVHRDRGYYEQYF. CDR3 coding DNA: TGCAGTGTTCACCGGGACAGGGGATACTACGAGCAGTACTTC.

This clonotype was seen once. The V call is TRBV7-2, the J call TRBJ2-1; 7 bases fit TRBD2. The CDR3 is made up of 14 amino acids. J was trimmed by 3 bases and V by 7 bases; bases with no gene match: 6. Germline CDR1 SGHTA, CDR2 FQGNSA. CDR3 in DNA: TGTGCCAGCACCGCCAGCGGGGACTACAATGAGCAGTTCTTC. This gives the protein CASTASGDYNEQFF.

This clonotype was picked up a small number of times. The genes are TRBV6-5 and TRBJ2-1, with D uncertain. The ends were cut back, 5 bases at V and 9 bases at J, with 11 bases in the middle. CDR3 length: 12 amino acids. Germline CDR1 and CDR2: MNHEY and SVGAGI. The CDR3: CASSTPLGEQFF. In DNA, the CDR3 is TGTGCCAGCAGTACCCCCTTGGGTGAGCAGTTCTTC.

The chain combines TRBV5-1 with TRBJ2-7; 9 positions match TRBD1. Germline V gene lookup returns CDR1 SGHRS and CDR2 YFSETQ. The junction had 7 bases not matched to a gene; V was cut back by 0 bases and J by 6 bases. The CDR3 has 15 residues. In DNA, the CDR3 is TGCGCCAGCAGCTTGGTCGGGACAGGGACCGGCGAGCAGTACTTC. Protein: CASSLVGTGTGEQYF.

This clonotype was counted only a few times. This chain joins TRBV25-1 and TRBJ2-1; D might be TRBD1 (5 bases). Germline CDR1 is MGHDK and CDR2 is SYGVNS. Trimming removed 3 bases at V and 8 bases at J, with 14 bases between. The CDR3 is 14 amino acids. The CDR3 protein is CASSEAGWGDEQFF. The CDR3 coding sequence is TGTGCCAGCAGTGAGGCAGGTTGGGGCGATGAGCAGTTCTTC.